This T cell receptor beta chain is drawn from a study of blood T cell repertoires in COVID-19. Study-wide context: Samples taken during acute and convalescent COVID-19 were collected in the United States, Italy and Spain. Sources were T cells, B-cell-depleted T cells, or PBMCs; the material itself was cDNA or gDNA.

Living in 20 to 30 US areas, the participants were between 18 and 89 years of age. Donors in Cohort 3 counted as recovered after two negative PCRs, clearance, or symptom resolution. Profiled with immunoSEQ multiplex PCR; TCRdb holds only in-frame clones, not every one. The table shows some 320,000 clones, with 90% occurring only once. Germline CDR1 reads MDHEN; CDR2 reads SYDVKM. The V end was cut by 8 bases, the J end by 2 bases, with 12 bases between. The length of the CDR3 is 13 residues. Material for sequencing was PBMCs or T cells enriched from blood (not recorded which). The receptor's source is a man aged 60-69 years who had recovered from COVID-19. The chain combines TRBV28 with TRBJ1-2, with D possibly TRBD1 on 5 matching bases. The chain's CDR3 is CASRETANYGYTF. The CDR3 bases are TGTGCCAGCCGGGAGACAGCGAACTATGGCTACACCTTC.